This T cell receptor beta chain was profiled in a study of cytomegalovirus exposure and HLA in healthy donors (dated 2017 in TCRdb). With respect to the entire study: In an earlier analysis of 587 of the donors, 250 to 300 Gb of sequence data and 95 million to 130 million unique TCR beta sequences from about 190 million T cells were reported. An early release that covered fewer than 800 HLA-typed donors contained about 300 gigabases of sequencing data and around 80 million unique TCR sequences. The genetic ancestry cluster associated with self-reported Caucasian donors included 81% of the approximately 400 genotyped donors. The aim of the study was to test whether cataloging public T cell receptors could identify signatures of past pathogen exposure. The study profiled the T cell repertoires of 500 to 800 subjects by immunosequencing and related them to cytomegalovirus serostatus. Along with the approximately 600-subject first cohort, a separate validation cohort of around 120 different subjects was used. To predict cytomegalovirus infection status, the study combined high-throughput TCR immunosequencing, statistical association of individual TCRs with disease status, and machine learning. A later analysis re-examined previously published TCR beta repertoires from 610 or so donors and added high-resolution HLA genotyping to investigate patterns of TCR occurrence. Rather than using new phenotypic data, the later analysis identified candidate immune exposures from TCR beta sequences and from how often those sequences occurred across donors. In an earlier analysis of around 540 of the donors, high-throughput TCR beta sequencing was used to judge whether each TCR beta V gene segment behaved as functional or pseudogenic. Alongside the repertoire data, information on donor age, sex, ethnicity and CMV serostatus was compiled. A later genetic analysis used genome-wide SNP genotypes for about 55% of the 666 donors, treating that subset as a discovery cohort. Every discovery cohort repertoire had been produced on one sequencing platform. HLA typing covered class I and class II loci at four-digit resolution. Typing coverage differed by locus: A, B, C, DRB1 and DQB1 were typed in roughly 629-630 donors, DQA1 in 522, DPA1 in around 580, and DPB1 in around 490. About five DR-DQ haplotypes were treated as single units for association and clustering because of strong linkage in the cohort. Across roughly 420 genotyped donors of the cohort, an average of approximately 240,000 unique TCR beta nucleotide sequences per donor were sequenced, and roughly 20% of those sequences were non-productive.

Beyond this particular receptor, the publication reports: A further reported finding was that TCR beta sequences accurately predicted the HLA-A and HLA-B alleles for most subjects in the first cohort. Linkage disequilibrium might explain the correlated functional status among segregating V segments, but an unknown experimental factor could not be excluded. A later genetic analysis associated a missense DCLRE1C variant with V-gene and J-gene trimming of TCR beta chains, and an independent cohort replicated the association. According to a later analysis, TCR association rates differed among HLA loci, with DRB1 alleles showing the most associated TCRs and HLA-C alleles showing the fewest. The earlier analysis of about 600 of the donors excluded roughly 17 rarely observed V segments, including chromosome 9 orphons, because counts were too low. In a later analysis, HLA-associated TCR beta chains were found to be more clonally expanded and to have lower generation probabilities than equally common non-associated chains. In a later genetic analysis, fewer N-insertions in productive TCRs were reported among donors in an Asian-associated ancestry cluster than the roughly 640-donor mean. In a later analysis, more than 15,000 TCR beta sequences were associated with specific HLA alleles at a false discovery rate of 0.05. Assigning TCR associations to individual alleles was difficult when HLA alleles, especially DR and DQ, strongly co-occurred. This cohort had only TCR beta chains sequenced, and the lack of alpha or paired-chain data limited which features could be detected. Because some donors lacked HLA typing at each locus, the association tests relied only on the typed subset. Immune exposure information for the cohort was limited to CMV serostatus. The study gave a list of some 150 TCR beta chains associated with cytomegalovirus. The presence/absence analyses assumed that sequencing depth was roughly uniform across donors, and that assumption may not be true. The sequencing pipeline was judged likely to have produced a cluster of highly shared sequence variants as a technical artifact. The classifier was reported to diagnose cytomegalovirus status with high specificity and sensitivity in both the original cohort and the validation cohort. Several of the top co-occurrence clusters appeared to be linked to parvovirus B19, influenza, CMV and Epstein-Barr virus, according to a later analysis. Most CMV-associated TCR beta chains appeared to be HLA-restricted in a later analysis, and the HLA associations seemed to be driven largely by CMV exposure. Most TCR sequences were observed very rarely across donors, whereas some public TCRs were present in many individuals. In an earlier analysis of about 540 of the donors, most TCR beta V segments were observed in productive rearrangements about 87% or about 30% of the time, broadly matching IMGT annotations. Some IMGT-functional V segments, including TRBV6-2 and TRBV6-3, could not be distinguished by the 87-base-pair reads and were therefore excluded. According to the authors, the approach could potentially be generalized to other disease states and immunological phenotypes. A few of the identified cytomegalovirus-associated TCR beta chains were confirmed in vitro to be specific for cytomegalovirus antigens.

The protocol used for the library was the immunoSEQ multiplex PCR assay. A mixture of 60 forward primers for TCR Vbeta segments and 13 reverse primers for TCR Jbeta segments was used in the multiplex PCR. The CDR3 region of rearranged TCR beta genes was amplified from genomic DNA by a multiplex PCR assay. The amplified TCR beta libraries were sequenced on the Illumina HiSeq System as 87-base-pair reads. Per the source publication's procedure: A later analysis tallied 80 million to 95 million unique TCR beta chains across the 550 to 850 repertoires, and some 10 million of those chains were shared by two or more donors. To remove PCR and sequencing errors, raw reads were error-corrected and collapsed into unique sequences using a nearest-neighbor algorithm that merged closely related sequences. Alignment of CDR3 sequences to IMGT reference sequences was used to assign V, D and J gene segments. For a sequence to be retained, a match of at least six nucleotides was required to both a V gene segment and a J gene segment. Rearrangements were classified as productive when the CDR3 lacked stop codons and remained in frame with V and J, and all other rearrangements were classified as non-productive. Following IMGT convention, CDR3 was defined as the stretch from the second conserved V-encoded cysteine to the conserved J-encoded phenylalanine. Sequences without an unambiguous match to a single V gene segment were excluded from the earlier analysis of 450 to 650 of the donors. An earlier analysis of 587 of the donors classified V segments as functional when productive rearrangements were above 56.7% and as segregating when the standard deviation between donors was above 5%. To diagnose cytomegalovirus status from the catalog of TCR beta chain sequences, a statistical classification framework was built. V and J gene assignment, in a later analysis, came from comparing TCR nucleotide sequences with IMGT/GENE-DB human TR gene sequences. The TCRdist pipeline was used in a later analysis to assign CDR3 sequences and most-parsimonious VDJ recombination scenarios. In a later analysis, each TCR beta chain was defined by its CDR3 amino acid sequence together with its V-gene family, and reads without a unique V-gene family were excluded. To address suspected cross-contamination and a sequencing artifact, a later analysis removed approximately 600 highly shared, low-generation-probability nucleotide sequences. In a later analysis, a clonal expansion index for each public chain was calculated from normalized within-repertoire ranks of inferred template counts. A later analysis computed generation probabilities with a VDJ recombination model fitted to out-of-frame rearrangements, and checked the results against IGoR. A later analysis scored TCR-TCR, TCR-HLA and TCR-CMV co-occurrence with hypergeometric tests, applying a repertoire-size bias correction to TCR pairs. A later analysis estimated false discovery rates by permuting HLA or CMV assignments 20 times. In a later analysis, co-occurring TCRs were grouped using DBSCAN, and TCRdist sequence similarity was added for clustering within HLA-allele-positive subsets. Repertoires with fewer than 30,000 or more than 120,000 public chains were left out of co-occurrence clustering, as were four to six repertoires with anomalous nucleotide sharing. The table comes from immuneACCESS by way of TCRdb, which keeps in-frame sequences with V and J called. Part of the clones is missing from these tables; in studies checked, under half for an unresolved V gene and the rest for unknown reasons. V, J and clone size were drawn from that table, and D and trimming were deduced from the DNA. The table for this sample lists approximately 100,000 clones; under 85% of them were counted only once. Of the sample, approximately 2.1% is held by the ten largest clones.

In total, over 600 healthy bone marrow donors made up the cohort. Cohort members were all nominally healthy when sampled, although unrecorded immune exposures were likely present. The donor was CMV seronegative and belonged to the group of 350 to 400 seronegative cohort members. Every donor gave a peripheral blood sample, and the peripheral blood mononuclear cells from that sample were used for TCR beta sequencing. Genomic DNA was extracted from the blood cell samples with the Qiagen DNeasy Blood Extraction Kit. About this clone: What antigen it recognizes has not been identified. Base qualities were left out, and no much larger clone turns up one base away.

Reading from cysteine to phenylalanine, the CDR3 counts 16 amino acids. Just the 48-base CDR3 DNA is kept, in frame starting at base 1. The germline V gene yields MGHRA for CDR1 and YSYEKL for CDR2. Compared with germline, V lacks 3 bases and J lacks 0 bases; bases without a gene match: 4. The sample was PBMCs. The rearranged segments are TRBV4-1 and TRBJ2-7; TRBD2 fits 11 bases in the junction. The TCR originated in a woman aged 40 to 50 in good health and CMV-seronegative. The CDR3: CASSHPTSGSSYEQYF. The bases are TGCGCCAGCAGCCATCCCACTAGCGGGAGCTCCTACGAGCAGTACTTC.